Below are 13 T cell receptor beta chains sequenced from a single sample in a study of T cell responses to AZD1222 COVID-19 vaccine. Assay used: immunoSEQ multiplex PCR; TCRdb lists only in-frame clones, some missing. The sample contains around 170,000 clones, about 90% of which appear only once. The material was peripheral blood, obtained 28 days after the second AZD1222 dose. The source is an adult who received the AZD1222 COVID-19 vaccine.

This chain's CDR3 is CASSPWMSGELFF. CDR3 nucleotides: TGTGCCAGCAGCCCGTGGATGTCCGGGGAGCTGTTTTTT. The V gene is TRBV5-8, the J gene TRBJ2-2; D remains unclear. V was shortened by 4 bases and J by 6 bases, with 10 bases between the two germline ends. The CDR3 has 13 amino acids. Germline CDR1 and CDR2: SGHTS and YDEGEE.

The gene calls are TRBV4-1 and TRBJ2-3; D not resolved. Trimming cost V 0 bases and J 2 bases, with 9 bases left between them. The germline gives CDR1 MGHRA, CDR2 YSYEKL. The CDR3 covers 15 residues. CDR3 sequence: CASSQDIQATDTQYF. As DNA, the CDR3 is TGCGCCAGCAGCCAAGACATCCAGGCCACAGATACGCAGTATTTT.

The chain couples TRBV14 to TRBJ1-2; 7 bases line up with TRBD1. Trimming at V came to 6 bases and at J to 1 base, leaving 17 bases not matched to a gene. Germline CDR1 reads SGHDN; CDR2 reads FVKESK. The CDR3 extends over 18 amino acids. In nucleotides, the CDR3 is TGTGCCAGCAGACTGCCTCTAGAAGACAGGGCGTATAACTATGGCTACACCTTC. Its translation is CASRLPLEDRAYNYGYTF. Filled out from reference TRBV14 and TRBJ1-2, the complete variable domain reads EAGVTQFPSHSVIEKGQTVTLRCDPISGHDNLYWYRRVMGKEIKFLLHFVKESKQDESGMPNNRFLAERTGGTYSTLKVQPAELEDSGVYFCASRLPLEDRAYNYGYTFGSGTRLTVV.

This chain uses TRBV15 with TRBJ2-5, with unresolved D. The CDR3 length is 15 residues. Germline-derived CDR1 and CDR2 are LNHNV and YYDKDF (reference sequence). V lost 0 bases and J 4 bases, leaving 12 bases between the germline ends. CDR3 nucleotide sequence: TGTGCCACCAGCAGAGATTACCGAGGTGGAGAGACCCAGTACTTC. Translated, it gives CATSRDYRGGETQYF.

This chain links TRBV4-1 with TRBJ1-6, with a possible D match to TRBD1 (6 bases). This CDR3 region has 14 residues. V lost 5 bases, J lost 7 bases, and 12 bases lay in between. In germline, CDR1 is MGHRA, CDR2 YSYEKL. For the CDR3, the DNA is TGCGCCAGCAGCGTAACCACAGGGAATTCACCCCTCCACTTT. Protein: CASSVTTGNSPLHF.

Points on this clone: The junction shows a germline mismatch at one end, possibly a read error. V is TRBV5-1 and J is TRBJ1-1, with D possibly being TRBD1 (6 bases). Germline V lookup: CDR1 SGHRS, CDR2 YFSETQ. This CDR3 region has 12 residues. CDR3 residues: CASSFRDTEAFF. The CDR3 DNA is TGCGCCAGCAGCTTTAGGGACACCGAAGCTTTCTTT. The variable domain in full, completed from reference TRBV5-1 and TRBJ1-1, reads KAGVTQTPRYLIKTRGQQVTLSCSPISGHRSVSWYQQTPGQGLQFLFEYFSETQRNKGNFPGRFSGRQFSNSRSEMNVSTLELGDSALYLCASSFRDTEAFFGQGTRLTVV.

The V gene is TRBV9, the J gene TRBJ2-3; D is perhaps TRBD1 or TRBD2 (5 bases each). This CDR3 comprises 16 residues. CDR1 is SGDLS, CDR2 YYNGEE, per germline. Trimming took off 0 bases at V and 3 bases at J, with 14 bases between the two ends. The CDR3 sequence: CASSVGGRLHTDTQYF. CDR3 nucleotide sequence: TGTGCCAGCAGCGTAGGGGGACGCCTACATACAGATACGCAGTATTTT.

The chain uses TRBV5-4 and TRBJ2-1; 9 bases are a match to TRBD2. V lost 2 bases, J lost 9 bases, and 6 bases stayed unmatched. The CDR3 spans 14 residues. CDR1 is SGHNT and CDR2 is YYREEE in the germline V gene (reference sequence). The CDR3 DNA follows: TGTGCCAGCAGCTTTCGTTGGCGGGGGGGTGAGCAGTTCTTC. Its translation: CASSFRWRGGEQFF.

The chain joins TRBV6-5 to TRBJ1-3; D is ambiguous. Germline lookup yields CDR1 MNHEY and CDR2 SVGAGI. The ends were cut back, 5 bases at V and 0 bases at J, with 11 bases in the middle. The CDR3 is made up of 15 amino acids. The CDR3: CASSLGSSSGNTIYF. Here the CDR3 DNA reads TGTGCCAGCAGTCTCGGCAGCAGCTCTGGAAACACCATATATTTT.

The rearrangement uses TRBV18 and TRBJ2-1; TRBD1 agrees at 8 bases. The CDR3 is 12 amino acids. CDR1 and CDR2 from the germline V gene are KGHSH and LQKENI. With V trimmed by 4 bases and J by 7 bases, 0 bases remained unmatched. The CDR3 DNA reads as TGTGCCAGCTCACGGACAGGGAATGAGCAGTTCTTC. Translated, it gives CASSRTGNEQFF.

A single count supports this clone. The V gene is TRBV2, the J gene TRBJ1-1; TRBD1 matches at 9 bases. This CDR3 is built from 14 residues. The V gene's germline CDR1 is SNHLY and CDR2 FYNNEI. V dropped 7 bases and J dropped 4; count of bases not matched to a gene: 7. The CDR3 spells CASTGTGLGTEAFF. The CDR3 DNA follows: TGTGCCAGCACCGGGACAGGGTTGGGCACTGAAGCTTTCTTT.

This clone has more than one count but fewer than ten. The rearrangement uses TRBV7-9 and TRBJ1-5, with no clear D. Germline CDR1 SEHNR, CDR2 FQNEAQ (reference sequence). The CDR3 is made up of 14 amino acids. Between the trimmed V and J ends, which lost 3 bases and 4 bases, there was a span of 10 bases. Written as DNA, the CDR3 is TGTGCCAGCAGCTTGGGGTCACCAAATCAGCCCCAGCATTTT. It codes for CASSLGSPNQPQHF.

The chain employs TRBV11-2 and TRBJ2-7, with D tentatively TRBD2 (8 bases). The CDR3 is made up of 15 amino acids. The germline V gene encodes CDR1 SGHAT and CDR2 FQNNGV. The V and J ends lost 3 bases and 4 bases respectively, with 16 bases between them. The CDR3 reads CASSFSGTALYEQYF. CDR3 nucleotides: TGTGCCAGCAGCTTTAGCGGGACAGCGCTTTACGAGCAGTACTTC.